The 28 T cell receptor beta chains in this list originate from one sample, sequenced in a study of T cells after yellow fever vaccination. From the 5' RACE reads, TCRdb called clonotypes with MiXCR, one entry per CDR3 protein. The data contain around 590,000 distinct CDR3 sequences, roughly 12% of them singletons. Source: PBMCs, taken on the day of the yellow fever booster vaccination. The receptors were sampled from a man between 25 and 39 years old who received the YFV17D yellow fever vaccine.

This clonotype showed up just a few times. The chain carries TRBV15 and TRBJ2-2; D perhaps matches TRBD1 (6 bases). Trimming left V 5 bases short and J 6 bases short, with 19 bases between. This CDR3 spans 16 amino acids. Germline V gene sequence: CDR1 LNHNV, CDR2 YYDKDF (reference sequence). This CDR3 is CATSGDRDTVSGELFF. The CDR3, as DNA: TGTGCCACCAGCGGGGACCGGGACACCGTTTCCGGGGAGCTGTTTTTT.

This clonotype was counted between two and nine times. J is TRBJ2-5 and V is TRBV20-1; D unclear. The CDR3 covers 12 residues. Trimming left V 6 bases short and J 1 base short, with 9 bases between. Per the germline V gene, CDR1 is DFQATT and CDR2 is SNEGSKA (reference sequence). CDR3 nucleotides: TGCAGTGCGTCAGCTTTCCAAGAGACCCAGTACTTC. Translation gives CSASAFQETQYF.

This clonotype has a count of ten or more. The CDR3 nucleotides are TGTGCCAGCCGACAGGGGGCGAACATTCAGTACTTC. It yields the protein CASRQGANIQYF. The chain uses TRBV12-3 or TRBV12-4 and TRBJ2-4; 10 bases agree with TRBD1. CDR3 length equals 12 residues. V shed 8 bases and J 7 bases; nucleotides not matched to a gene: 2.

The rearrangement links TRBV7-3 to TRBJ2-3; 10 nucleotides match TRBD2. CDR3 length: 16 residues. CDR1 and CDR2 (germline): SGHTA, FQGTGA. V trimming: 0 bases; J trimming: 7 bases; junction bases outside the gene matches: 7. The CDR3 DNA reads TGTGCCAGCAGCTTAACGCAACTAGCGGGAACCAATACGCAGTATTTT. Amino acids: CASSLTQLAGTNTQYF.

This rearrangement joins TRBV7-2 to TRBJ2-5, with 10 bases identical to TRBD2. Unmatched junction bases numbered 1, after V lost 3 bases and J lost 3 bases. Germline V gives CDR1 SGHTA, CDR2 FQGNSA. This CDR3 is built from 14 residues. For the CDR3, the DNA is TGTGCCAGCAGCTTTACTAGCGGGAAAGAGACCCAGTACTTC. This translates into CASSFTSGKETQYF.

This clonotype was detected only a few times. The rearrangement uses TRBV19 and TRBJ2-1; tentative D call: TRBD2 (6 bases). This CDR3 is 16 amino acids long. V lost 1 base to trimming and J lost 6 bases, with 16 bases between them. The germline gives CDR1 LNHDA, CDR2 SQIVND (reference sequence). Here the CDR3 reads CASSIVGGYKSNEQFF. DNA of the CDR3: TGTGCCAGTAGTATAGTGGGAGGCTACAAAAGCAATGAGCAGTTCTTC.

V usage is TRBV27 and J usage is TRBJ1-2; 7 bases map to TRBD1. Germline V lookup: CDR1 MNHEY, CDR2 SMNVEV (reference sequence). The CDR3 covers 12 residues. Trimming at V came to 5 bases and at J to 8 bases, leaving 5 bases not matched to a gene. The CDR3 loop is CASSQTGLGYTF. The CDR3 nucleotides read TGTGCCAGCAGTCAGACAGGGCTCGGCTACACCTTC.

This clonotype was seen more than once but under ten times. The chain couples TRBV7-9 to TRBJ1-1, with D perhaps TRBD1 (5 bases). Germline values: CDR1 SEHNR, CDR2 FQNEAQ (reference sequence). The CDR3 is 14 amino acids. Trimming stripped 6 bases from V and 2 bases from J, with 13 bases between. CDR3: CASRRDFLNTEAFF. DNA for the CDR3: TGTGCCAGCAGAAGGGACTTTCTCAACACTGAAGCTTTCTTT.

The chain uses TRBV29-1 and TRBJ2-1; a weak D match, TRBD1 (5 bases). This CDR3 has 12 amino acids. Trimming took off 6 bases at V and 4 bases at J, with 10 bases between the two ends. Per germline, CDR1 SQVTM and CDR2 ANQGSEA. The CDR3 reads CSVVRTYNEQFF. The CDR3 DNA is TGCAGCGTGGTAAGGACATACAATGAGCAGTTCTTC.

The chain couples TRBV29-1 to TRBJ2-5; D gene ambiguous. This CDR3 comprises 14 residues. V shed 6 bases and J shed 5 bases, with 19 bases lying between them. Germline lookup yields CDR1 SQVTM and CDR2 ANQGSEA. The CDR3 nucleotides read TGCAGCGTGGCGCCTTTGGCGGATGGCGAGACCCAGTACTTC. This translates into CSVAPLADGETQYF.

The chain links TRBV5-1 to TRBJ2-7, with 7 bases aligning to TRBD2. The CDR3 length is 14 residues. After removal of 4 bases from V and 0 bases from J, the junction contained 4 bases not matched to a gene. CDR1 SGHRS and CDR2 YFSETQ come from the germline V gene. The CDR3 region has the DNA TGCGCCAGCAGCACCGGGGGGAGCTCCTACGAGCAGTACTTC. The encoded protein is CASSTGGSSYEQYF.

J is TRBJ2-6 and V is TRBV15; D gene ambiguous. Germline CDR1 reads LNHNV; CDR2 reads YYDKDF (reference sequence). Trimming left V 0 bases short and J 3 bases short, with 9 bases between. The CDR3 has 16 amino acids. The CDR3 DNA sequence: TGTGCCACCAGCAGAGATGTGGTTATTGGGGCCAACGTCCTGACTTTC. Its translation is CATSRDVVIGANVLTF.

The rearrangement uses TRBV7-2 and TRBJ2-7; no definite D call. From germline, CDR1 is SGHTA and CDR2 FQGNSA. This CDR3 is built from 14 residues. Trimming took 3 bases from V and 3 from J, leaving 12 bases between them. This chain's CDR3 is CASSFRDLVYEQYF. CDR3 in DNA: TGTGCCAGCAGCTTCCGAGACTTGGTCTACGAGCAGTACTTC. The variable domain in full, with the rest retrieved from reference TRBV7-2 and TRBJ2-7, is GAGVSQSPSNKVTEKGKDVELRCDPISGHTALYWYRQSLGQGLEFLIYFQGNSAPDKSGLPSDRFSAERTGGSVSTLTIQRTQQEDSAVYLCASSFRDLVYEQYFGPGTRLTVT.

This clonotype was counted ten times or more. The chain combines TRBV6-5 with TRBJ2-5; no firm D call. This CDR3 has 13 residues. V was shortened by 0 bases and J by 4 bases, with 6 bases between the two germline ends. Looked up from germline, CDR1 is MNHEY and CDR2 is SVGAGI. The CDR3 loop reads CASSYSDGETQYF. CDR3 nucleotide sequence: TGTGCCAGCAGTTACTCGGACGGAGAGACCCAGTACTTC.

This chain links TRBV6-2 or TRBV6-3 with TRBJ2-1; D call uncertain. CDR1 MNHEY and CDR2 SVGEGT come from the germline V gene. The CDR3 covers 12 residues. V lost 4 bases and J 9 bases, leaving 10 bases between the germline ends. CDR3 DNA sequence: TGTGCCAGCAGTTTGATCCGGGCTGAGCAGTTCTTC. Its translation: CASSLIRAEQFF.

The chain is built from TRBV27 and TRBJ2-6; D gene uncertain. CDR3 size: 18 residues. Germline V CDR1 and CDR2: MNHEY, SMNVEV (reference sequence). V gave up 3 bases and J gave up 0 bases, with 15 bases separating them. This chain's CDR3 is CASSFEADYYSGANVLTF. In DNA form, the CDR3 reads TGTGCCAGCAGTTTCGAGGCAGATTACTACTCTGGGGCCAACGTCCTGACTTTC.

V usage is TRBV4-1 and J usage is TRBJ2-1; D ambiguous. The germline V gene encodes CDR1 MGHRA and CDR2 YSYEKL. This CDR3 is built from 17 residues. The V gene lost 0 bases and the J gene lost 1 base, with 13 bases spanning the gap. CDR3 nucleotide sequence: TGCGCCAGCAGCCAAGATGTTCTGTACCGGTCCTACAATGAGCAGTTCTTC. Amino acid sequence: CASSQDVLYRSYNEQFF.

This clonotype was counted only a few times. This rearrangement joins TRBV7-9 to TRBJ1-2; tentatively, D is TRBD1 (6 bases). The CDR3 loop spans 13 amino acids. Trimming removed 1 base at V and 7 bases at J, with 10 bases between. Germline V gene sequence: CDR1 SEHNR, CDR2 FQNEAQ (reference sequence). This chain's CDR3 is CASSLGTVSGYTF. CDR3 DNA: TGTGCCAGCAGCTTAGGGACAGTTTCTGGCTACACCTTC.

This chain connects TRBV6-2 or TRBV6-3 to TRBJ1-5; a weak D match, TRBD1 (6 bases). The CDR3 spans 15 residues. Germline V gene sequence: CDR1 MNHEY, CDR2 SVGEGT. V was clipped by 6 bases and J by 5 bases, with 17 bases between them. CDR3 sequence: CASRPPDSPYQPQHF. In DNA form, the CDR3 reads TGTGCCAGCAGACCTCCGGACAGCCCTTATCAGCCCCAGCATTTT.

This clonotype was seen more than once but under ten times. For the CDR3, the DNA is TGTGCCAGCAGGTACGGACAGGGGGCGCATCTAGCGTTCTTC. This gives the protein CASRYGQGAHLAFF. The chain recombines TRBV27 with TRBJ2-1, with 11 bases matching TRBD1. Germline trimming cut 6 bases from V and 15 bases from J; bases unmatched to any gene: 13. The CDR3 contains 14 residues. In germline, CDR1 is MNHEY, CDR2 SMNVEV (reference sequence).

This clonotype was detected only a few times. This chain joins TRBV4-3 and TRBJ2-1; D is unclear. Germline lookup yields CDR1 LGHNA and CDR2 YSLEER. The CDR3 is made up of 15 amino acids. V lost 1 base to trimming and J lost 0 bases, with 7 bases between them. The CDR3, as DNA: TGCGCCAGCAGCCAAGTTTACACCTCCTACAATGAGCAGTTCTTC. Encoded protein: CASSQVYTSYNEQFF.

This clonotype was found a few times. This chain's CDR3 is CASSHRPRTYNEQFF. CDR3 coding DNA: TGCGCCAGCAGTCACAGGCCCAGAACCTACAATGAGCAGTTCTTC. The rearrangement uses TRBV23-1 and TRBJ2-1; D remains unclear. TRBV23-1 is designated an ORF whose function remains uncertain. This CDR3 is 15 amino acids long. V was trimmed by 3 bases and J by 2 bases, leaving 11 bases between them.

In its sample, this clonotype was seen a few times. One junction end disagrees with the germline gene, perhaps due to a read error. The chain employs TRBV5-1 and TRBJ1-6, with D tentatively TRBD1 (6 bases). Germline V gene sequence: CDR1 SGHRS, CDR2 YFSETQ. This CDR3 contains 14 residues. The chain's CDR3 is CASSFRGQPTRLRF. In nucleotides, the CDR3 is TGCGCCAGCAGCTTTCGTGGACAGCCGACCCGCTTACGCTTT.

This clonotype was seen more than once but under ten times. The chain uses TRBV6-2 or TRBV6-3 and TRBJ2-5; 15 bases agree with TRBD2. Germline V lookup: CDR1 MNHEY, CDR2 SVGEGT. The CDR3 length is 18 residues. V lost 2 bases to trimming and J lost 4 bases; unmatched junction nucleotides: 8. The chain's CDR3 is CASSYRTSGREYSETQYF. The CDR3 DNA reads as TGTGCCAGCAGTTACCGGACTAGCGGGAGGGAGTATTCAGAGACCCAGTACTTC.

The chain employs TRBV18 and TRBJ2-1; 7 bases align to TRBD1. The CDR3 consists of 14 residues. Germline values: CDR1 KGHSH, CDR2 LQKENI. V trimming: 3 bases; J trimming: 6 bases; junction bases outside the gene matches: 5. This CDR3 is CASSPYDRVNEQFF. CDR3 nucleotide sequence: TGTGCCAGCTCACCCTACGACAGGGTCAATGAGCAGTTCTTC.

This clonotype was detected only a few times. CDR3 coding DNA: TGTGCCAGCAGCCGCCGGGACTTACGCTACAATGAGCAGTTCTTC. Translating gives CASSRRDLRYNEQFF. The J gene is TRBJ2-1, the V gene TRBV7-2, with D perhaps matching TRBD2 (6 bases). Trimming took off 5 bases at V and 3 bases at J, with 14 bases between the two ends. Per germline, CDR1 SGHTA and CDR2 FQGNSA. The CDR3 is 15 amino acids.

This clonotype appeared a few times. The CDR3 nucleotides are TGCGCCAGCAGCCAAGAGGTCGGAATCCGAGCAGATACGCAGTATTTT. Protein sequence: CASSQEVGIRADTQYF. V usage is TRBV4-3 and J usage is TRBJ2-3, with unresolved D. Germline CDR1 LGHNA, CDR2 YSLEER. The CDR3 covers 16 residues. The V end was cut by 0 bases, the J end by 4 bases, with 14 bases between.

The CDR3 coding sequence is TGTGCCAGCAGTTCACCGGGACGGAACTACGAGCAGTACTTC. Protein: CASSSPGRNYEQYF. The genes are TRBV28 and TRBJ2-7, with D perhaps given as TRBD1 or TRBD2 (5 bases each). The CDR3 totals 14 residues. The V and J ends lost 4 bases and 3 bases respectively, with 13 bases between them. From germline, CDR1 is MDHEN and CDR2 SYDVKM.